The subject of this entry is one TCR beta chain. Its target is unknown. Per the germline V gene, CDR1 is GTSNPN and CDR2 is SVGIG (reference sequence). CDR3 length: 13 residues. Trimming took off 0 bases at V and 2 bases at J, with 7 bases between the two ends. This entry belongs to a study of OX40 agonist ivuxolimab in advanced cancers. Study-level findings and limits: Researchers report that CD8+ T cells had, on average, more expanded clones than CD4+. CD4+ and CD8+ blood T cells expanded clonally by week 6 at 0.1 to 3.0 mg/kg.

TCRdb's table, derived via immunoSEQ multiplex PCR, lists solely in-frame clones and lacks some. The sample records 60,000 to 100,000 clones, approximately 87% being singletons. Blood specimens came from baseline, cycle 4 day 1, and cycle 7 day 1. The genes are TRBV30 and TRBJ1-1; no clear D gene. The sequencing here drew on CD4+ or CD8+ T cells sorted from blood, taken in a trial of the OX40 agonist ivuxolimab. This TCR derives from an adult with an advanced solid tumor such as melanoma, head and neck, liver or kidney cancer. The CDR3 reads CAWSVPYNTEAFF. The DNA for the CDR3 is TGTGCCTGGAGTGTACCATACAACACTGAAGCTTTCTTT.